The 23 T cell receptor beta chains presented below share a single source sample, sequenced in a study of blood T cell repertoires in COVID-19. Assay used: immunoSEQ multiplex PCR; TCRdb lists only in-frame clones, some missing. The data contain roughly 250,000 clones, under 90% of them singletons. What was sequenced was peripheral blood. These TCRs come from a human donor in a cohort sampled during active COVID-19.

V and J are TRBV7-8 and TRBJ1-4; D unclear. The germline V gene has CDR1 SGHVS and CDR2 FQNEAQ. The CDR3 extends over 17 amino acids. V lost 5 bases and J lost 0, with 16 bases in between. CDR3 loop: CASSPPGSRATNEKLFF. The CDR3, as DNA: TGTGCCAGCAGCCCACCGGGAAGTCGAGCAACTAATGAAAAACTGTTTTTT.

This clone has a handful of counts. The chain couples TRBV13 to TRBJ2-7, with 9 bases identical to TRBD1. V trimming: 5 bases; J trimming: 1 base; junction bases outside the gene matches: 3. Looked up from germline, CDR1 is PRHDT and CDR2 is FYEKMQ (reference sequence). The CDR3 runs to 14 residues. CDR3 protein: CASSTGTGSYEQYF. CDR3 DNA sequence: TGTGCCAGCAGCACCGGGACAGGGTCCTACGAGCAGTACTTC.

The V gene is TRBV28, the J gene TRBJ2-2, with a possible D match to TRBD2 (5 bases). Trimming shortened V by 6 bases and J by 2 bases, and 10 bases separated the two germline ends. The CDR3 contains 14 residues. CDR1 MDHEN and CDR2 SYDVKM come from the germline V gene. CDR3 loop: CASRLGPNTGELFF. The CDR3 region has the DNA TGTGCCAGCAGACTAGGACCAAACACCGGGGAGCTGTTTTTT.

This chain links TRBV3-1 (or the pseudogene TRBV3-2) with TRBJ2-5, with 10 bases lining up with TRBD2. After removal of 6 bases from V and 5 bases from J, the junction contained 15 bases not matched to a gene. From germline, CDR1 is LGHDT and CDR2 YNNKEL (reference sequence). This CDR3 is 17 amino acids long. In nucleotides, the CDR3 is TGTGCCAGCAGAGGCATTGTCAAACTAGCGGGAAGGGAGACCCAGTACTTC. Translating gives CASRGIVKLAGRETQYF.

This clone was picked up one time. This chain joins TRBV4-1 and TRBJ1-4; D possibly corresponds to TRBD1 (5 bases). CDR1 and CDR2 (germline): MGHRA, YSYEKL. This CDR3 spans 14 amino acids. Trimming pared 3 bases from V and 7 bases from J, leaving 12 bases between. This CDR3 reads CASSQQLQGEKLFF. CDR3 nucleotide sequence: TGCGCCAGCAGCCAGCAACTGCAGGGTGAAAAACTGTTTTTT.

This sequence joins TRBV2 and TRBJ2-3; 7 bases line up with TRBD2. V was clipped by 6 bases and J by 6 bases; unmatched bases: 6. The CDR3 sequence is 13 residues long. Germline V lookup: CDR1 SNHLY, CDR2 FYNNEI. CDR3 sequence: CASRPGGRDTQYF. The CDR3 DNA sequence: TGTGCCAGCAGACCGGGGGGTCGGGATACGCAGTATTTT. Complete variable domain (other parts from reference TRBV2 and TRBJ2-3): EPEVTQTPSHQVTQMGQEVILRCVPISNHLYFYWYRQILGQKVEFLVSFYNNEISEKSEIFDDQFSVERPDGSNFTLKIRSTKLEDSAMYFCASRPGGRDTQYFGPGTRLTVL.

The gene calls are TRBV24-1 and TRBJ1-1, with TRBD1 as a possible D gene (5 bases). Trimming removed 8 bases from V and 1 base from J, with 10 bases in between. Germline loops: CDR1 KGHDR, CDR2 SFDVKD. The CDR3 sequence is 13 residues long. This CDR3 reads CATKRGKNTEAFF. The CDR3 nucleotides read TGTGCCACCAAAAGGGGAAAGAACACTGAAGCTTTCTTT.

The chain couples TRBV5-1 to TRBJ2-1; no definite D call. Germline CDR1 and CDR2: SGHRS and YFSETQ. Trimming took off 4 bases at V and 9 bases at J, with 20 bases between the two ends. The CDR3 extends over 15 amino acids. The CDR3 nucleotides are TGCGCCAGCAGCCGGATGATGGGTTCCGAGGCTGAGCAGTTCTTC. The encoded protein is CASSRMMGSEAEQFF.

In this sample, this clone turned up once. The V call is TRBV7-8, the J call TRBJ1-5; 8 bases agree with TRBD1. Looked up from germline, CDR1 is SGHVS and CDR2 is FQNEAQ. The CDR3 is 15 residues long. The J segment lost 2 bases and the V segment lost 5 bases, leaving 5 bases of the junction unmatched. Here the CDR3 DNA reads TGTGCCAGCAGCCGGACAGGGAACCGCAATCAGCCCCAGCATTTT. This gives the protein CASSRTGNRNQPQHF.

This chain connects TRBV2 to TRBJ1-1, with a possible D match to TRBD1 (6 bases). Between the trimmed V and J ends, which lost 7 bases and 0 bases, there was a span of 12 bases. In germline, CDR1 is SNHLY, CDR2 FYNNEI. CDR3 length: 14 residues. CDR3 nucleotides: TGTGCCAGCATTCTCAGGGGACTGAACACTGAAGCTTTCTTT. Amino acids: CASILRGLNTEAFF.

V gene TRBV5-1 combines with J gene TRBJ2-3, with TRBD2 matching 9 bases. The CDR3 sequence is 16 residues long. Germline V gene lookup returns CDR1 SGHRS and CDR2 YFSETQ. The V and J ends lost 0 bases and 3 bases, in that order; junction bases with no gene match: 5. The CDR3 region is CASSLDASGTTDTQYF. Here the CDR3 DNA reads TGCGCCAGCAGCTTGGATGCTAGCGGGACTACAGATACGCAGTATTTT.

This clone showed up just a few times. The chain combines TRBV18 with TRBJ2-7; 7 bases line up with TRBD1. With 4 bases clipped from V and 1 base from J, the junction kept 1 base outside the gene matches. Germline values: CDR1 KGHSH, CDR2 LQKENI. CDR3 size: 13 residues. The CDR3: CASSQGQSYEQYF. CDR3 nucleotide sequence: TGTGCCAGCTCACAGGGACAGTCCTACGAGCAGTACTTC.

CDR3 bases: TGTGCCAGCAGCCGCTTCGACGTCGGGACAGATACGCAGTATTTT. Encoded protein: CASSRFDVGTDTQYF. The chain links TRBV6-5 to TRBJ2-3; D unclear. This CDR3 is 15 amino acids long. Germline V gene data show CDR1 as MNHEY and CDR2 as SVGAGI. Trimming took 6 bases from V and 3 from J, leaving 16 bases between them.

V and J are TRBV5-1 and TRBJ2-1, with 13 bases lining up with TRBD2. Per the germline V gene, CDR1 is SGHRS and CDR2 is YFSETQ. This CDR3 has 17 residues. V trimming: 1 base; J trimming: 4 bases; junction bases outside the gene matches: 5. CDR3: CASSLRLAGGSYNEQFF. CDR3 nucleotides: TGCGCCAGCAGCTTGAGACTAGCGGGGGGATCTTACAATGAGCAGTTCTTC.

V and J are TRBV19 and TRBJ2-2; no clear D gene. The CDR3 spans 13 residues. Trimming took 6 bases from V and 0 from J, leaving 5 bases between them. CDR1 LNHDA and CDR2 SQIVND come from the germline V gene (reference sequence). CDR3 in amino acids: CASRQTNTGELFF. Here the CDR3 DNA reads TGTGCCAGTAGACAGACGAACACCGGGGAGCTGTTTTTT.

The chain links TRBV7-9 to TRBJ1-3; D gene ambiguous. The V end was cut by 2 bases, the J end by 2 bases, with 13 bases between. Germline V lookup: CDR1 SEHNR, CDR2 FQNEAQ (reference sequence). The CDR3 extends over 16 amino acids. CDR3 loop: CASSLTGLGTGNTIYF. CDR3 sequence (DNA): TGTGCCAGCAGCTTAACGGGATTGGGCACTGGAAACACCATATATTTT. The variable domain in full, with the rest retrieved from reference TRBV7-9 and TRBJ1-3, is DTGVSQNPRHKITKRGQNVTFRCDPISEHNRLYWYRQTLGQGPEFLTYFQNEAQLEKSRLLSDRFSAERPKGSFSTLEIQRTEQGDSAMYLCASSLTGLGTGNTIYFGEGSWLTVV.

The chain joins TRBV12-3 or TRBV12-4 to TRBJ2-5; 9 bases map to TRBD1. The junction had 6 bases not matched to a gene; V was cut back by 10 bases and J by 3 bases. The CDR3 is made up of 13 amino acids. The CDR3 is CATRGDREETQYF. The DNA for the CDR3 is TGTGCCACCAGGGGGGACAGGGAAGAGACCCAGTACTTC.

This clone was counted only a few times. The chain combines TRBV6-4 with TRBJ2-1; 11 bases agree with TRBD2. Per germline, CDR1 MRHNA and CDR2 SNTAGT. The CDR3 runs 14 residues. The V segment lost 5 bases and the J segment 4 bases; nucleotides outside the gene matches: 1. The CDR3 sequence is CASSTSGGYNEQFF. The DNA of the CDR3 is TGTGCCAGCAGTACTAGCGGGGGTTACAATGAGCAGTTCTTC.

V gene TRBV23-1 combines with J gene TRBJ1-4; D not certain. TRBV23-1 is treated as an ORF (open reading frame) with a function not yet certain. The V end lost 3 bases, the J end lost 7 bases, and 6 bases lay between the germline ends. The CDR3 is 12 residues long. The CDR3 is CASSHRSEKLFF. The DNA for the CDR3 is TGCGCCAGCAGTCATCGGTCTGAAAAACTGTTTTTT.

The chain couples TRBV7-9 to TRBJ2-1, with 14 bases matching TRBD2. From germline, CDR1 is SEHNR and CDR2 FQNEAQ (reference sequence). The CDR3 runs to 16 residues. Losses at the gene ends were 5 bases for V and 9 bases for J; bases not matched to a gene: 9. This chain's CDR3 is CASSQRLAGGPGEQFF. CDR3 nucleotides: TGTGCCAGCAGCCAGCGACTAGCGGGAGGGCCGGGTGAGCAGTTCTTC.

The genes are TRBV7-8 and TRBJ1-1; TRBD1 might be the D (5 bases). Germline V gene lookup returns CDR1 SGHVS and CDR2 FQNEAQ. CDR3 length: 14 residues. Trimming shortened V by 5 bases and J by 5 bases, and 15 bases separated the two germline ends. CDR3 sequence: CASSLSGGWTEAFF. The CDR3 nucleotides are TGTGCCAGCAGCCTATCGGGGGGTTGGACTGAAGCTTTCTTT.

This chain joins TRBV5-1 and TRBJ2-3; 7 nucleotides match TRBD2. The germline V gene has CDR1 SGHRS and CDR2 YFSETQ. V lost 2 bases and J lost 5; bases outside the gene matches: 5. The CDR3 runs 14 residues. The CDR3 DNA reads TGCGCCAGCAGCTTCCAGGGACTACAAGATACGCAGTATTTT. Encoded protein: CASSFQGLQDTQYF.

This chain uses TRBV18 with TRBJ2-2; perhaps TRBD1 as D (5 bases). Germline values: CDR1 KGHSH, CDR2 LQKENI. Trimming took 3 bases from V and 3 from J, leaving 11 bases between them. This CDR3 region has 15 residues. CDR3 DNA: TGTGCCAGCTCACCCCTGACAGAGTACACCGGGGAGCTGTTTTTT. This codes for CASSPLTEYTGELFF.